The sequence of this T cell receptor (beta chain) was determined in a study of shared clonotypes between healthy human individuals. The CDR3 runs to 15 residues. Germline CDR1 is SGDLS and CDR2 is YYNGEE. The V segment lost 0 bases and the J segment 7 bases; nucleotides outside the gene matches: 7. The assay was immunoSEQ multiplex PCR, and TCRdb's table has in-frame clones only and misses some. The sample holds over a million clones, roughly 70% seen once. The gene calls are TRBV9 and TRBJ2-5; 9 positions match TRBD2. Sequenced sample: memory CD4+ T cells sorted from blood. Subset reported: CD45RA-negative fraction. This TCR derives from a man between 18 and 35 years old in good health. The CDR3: CASSVGGSGGATQYF. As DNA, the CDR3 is TGTGCCAGCAGCGTAGGCGGTAGCGGGGGTGCGACCCAGTACTTC.